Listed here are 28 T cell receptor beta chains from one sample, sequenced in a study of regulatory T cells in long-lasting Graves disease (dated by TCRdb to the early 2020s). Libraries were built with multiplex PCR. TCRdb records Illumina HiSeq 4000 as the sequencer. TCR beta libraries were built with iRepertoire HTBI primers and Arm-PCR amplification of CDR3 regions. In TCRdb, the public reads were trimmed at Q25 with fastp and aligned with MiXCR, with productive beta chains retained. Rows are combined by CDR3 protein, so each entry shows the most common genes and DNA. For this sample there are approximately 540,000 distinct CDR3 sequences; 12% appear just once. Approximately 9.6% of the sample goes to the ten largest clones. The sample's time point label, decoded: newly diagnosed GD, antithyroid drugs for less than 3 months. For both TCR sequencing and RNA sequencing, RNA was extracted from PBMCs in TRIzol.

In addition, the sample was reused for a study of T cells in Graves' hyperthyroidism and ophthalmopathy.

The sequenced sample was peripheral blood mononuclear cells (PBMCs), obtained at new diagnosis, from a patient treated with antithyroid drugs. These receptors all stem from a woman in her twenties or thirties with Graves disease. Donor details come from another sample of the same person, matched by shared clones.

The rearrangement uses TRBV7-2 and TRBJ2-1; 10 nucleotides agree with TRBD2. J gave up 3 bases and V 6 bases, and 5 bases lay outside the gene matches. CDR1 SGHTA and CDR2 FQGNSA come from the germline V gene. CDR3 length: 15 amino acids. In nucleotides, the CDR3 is TGTGCCAGCAGGGCCGTAGCGGGAGGCTACAATGAGCAGTTCTTC. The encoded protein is CASRAVAGGYNEQFF.

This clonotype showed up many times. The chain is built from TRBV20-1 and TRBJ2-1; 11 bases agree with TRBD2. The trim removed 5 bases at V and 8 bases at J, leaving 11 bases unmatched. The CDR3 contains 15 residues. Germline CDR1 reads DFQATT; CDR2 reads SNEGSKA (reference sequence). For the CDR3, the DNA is TGCAGTGCTGCCCGAACGGGGACTAGCGGCCATGAGCAGTTCTTC. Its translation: CSAARTGTSGHEQFF.

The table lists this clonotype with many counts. CDR3 region: CASSPNSPRRMGSPLHF. For the CDR3, the DNA is TGTGCCAGCTCACCAAACAGCCCCCGGAGGATGGGATCACCCCTCCACTTT. This rearrangement joins TRBV18 to TRBJ1-6; the D is unclear. The CDR3 loop spans 17 amino acids. Trimming pared 2 bases from V and 10 bases from J, leaving 21 bases between. Germline V lookup: CDR1 KGHSH, CDR2 LQKENI.

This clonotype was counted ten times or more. The CDR3 is CSADRTRSSYNEQFF. DNA for the CDR3: TGCAGTGCAGACCGGACCCGAAGCTCCTACAATGAGCAGTTCTTC. The chain is built from TRBV20-1 and TRBJ2-1; no definite D call. The germline V and J ends were trimmed by 6 bases and 0 bases, with 15 bases remaining between them. Germline assignment: CDR1 DFQATT and CDR2 SNEGSKA (reference sequence). The CDR3 is made up of 15 amino acids.

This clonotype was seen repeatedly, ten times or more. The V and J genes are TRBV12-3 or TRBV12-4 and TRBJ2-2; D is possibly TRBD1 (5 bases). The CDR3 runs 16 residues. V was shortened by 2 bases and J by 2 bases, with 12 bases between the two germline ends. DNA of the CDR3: TGTGCCAGCAGTTTATCTGTCGACAGTAACACCGGGGAGCTGTTTTTT. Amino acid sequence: CASSLSVDSNTGELFF.

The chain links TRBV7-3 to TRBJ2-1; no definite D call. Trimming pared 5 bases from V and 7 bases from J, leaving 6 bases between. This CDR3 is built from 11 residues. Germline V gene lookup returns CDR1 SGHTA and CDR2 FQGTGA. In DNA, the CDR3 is TGTGCCAGCAGCGACGGTAATGAGCAGTTCTTC. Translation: CASSDGNEQFF.

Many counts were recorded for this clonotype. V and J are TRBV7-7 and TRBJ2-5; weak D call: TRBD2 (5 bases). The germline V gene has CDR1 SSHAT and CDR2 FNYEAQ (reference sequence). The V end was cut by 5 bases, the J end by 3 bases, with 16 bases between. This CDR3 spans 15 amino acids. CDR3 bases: TGTGCCAGCAGCCCCGGACGGGGTTTAGAAGAGACCCAGTACTTC. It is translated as CASSPGRGLEETQYF.

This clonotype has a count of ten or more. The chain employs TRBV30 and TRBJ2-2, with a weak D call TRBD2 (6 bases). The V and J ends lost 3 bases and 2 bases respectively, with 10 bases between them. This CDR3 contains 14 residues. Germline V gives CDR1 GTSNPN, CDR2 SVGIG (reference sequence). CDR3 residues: CAWRPAGNTGELFF. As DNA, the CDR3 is TGTGCCTGGAGGCCCGCGGGAAACACCGGGGAGCTGTTTTTT.

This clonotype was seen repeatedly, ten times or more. The CDR3 DNA reads TGTGCCAGCAGCTTAGATCTCATCCTAGCGGGAGCGGGGGAGACCCAGTACTTC. It specifies CASSLDLILAGAGETQYF. The V gene is TRBV11-2, the J gene TRBJ2-5; TRBD2 agrees at 10 bases. V was clipped by 0 bases and J by 5 bases; unmatched bases: 12. Germline V CDR1 and CDR2: SGHAT, FQNNGV. The CDR3 spans 18 residues.

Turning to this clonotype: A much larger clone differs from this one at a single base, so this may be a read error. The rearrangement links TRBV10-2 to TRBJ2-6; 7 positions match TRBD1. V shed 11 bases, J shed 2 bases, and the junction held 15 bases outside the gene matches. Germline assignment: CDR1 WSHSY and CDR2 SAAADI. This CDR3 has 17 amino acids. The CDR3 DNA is TGCGCCGGCAAAGGTAGACAGGGTGAAGCTGGGGCCAACGTCCTGACTTTC. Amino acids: CAGKGRQGEAGANVLTF.

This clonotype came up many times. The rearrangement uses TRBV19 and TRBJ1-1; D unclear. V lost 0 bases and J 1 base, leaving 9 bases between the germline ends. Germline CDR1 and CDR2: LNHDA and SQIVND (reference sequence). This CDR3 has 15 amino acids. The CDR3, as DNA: TGTGCCAGTAGTATAGAAGCACGGGCGAACACTGAAGCTTTCTTT. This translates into CASSIEARANTEAFF.

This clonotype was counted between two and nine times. CDR3 protein: CAGGQGDYGYTF. In DNA, the CDR3 is TGTGCCGGTGGGCAGGGTGACTATGGCTACACCTTC. V is TRBV6-1 and J is TRBJ1-2; D might be TRBD1 (5 bases). CDR3 length equals 12 residues. The ends were cut back, 11 bases at V and 3 bases at J, with 13 bases in the middle. Germline V CDR1 and CDR2: MNHNS, SASEGT.

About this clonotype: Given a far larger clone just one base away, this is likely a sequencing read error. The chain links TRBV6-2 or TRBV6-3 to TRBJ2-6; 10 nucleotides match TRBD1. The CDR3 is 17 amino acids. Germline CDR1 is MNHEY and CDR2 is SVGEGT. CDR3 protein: CAGSGQGGLSGANVLTF. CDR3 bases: TGTGCCGGCAGTGGACAGGGGGGCCTCTCTGGGGCCAACGTCCTGACTTTC.

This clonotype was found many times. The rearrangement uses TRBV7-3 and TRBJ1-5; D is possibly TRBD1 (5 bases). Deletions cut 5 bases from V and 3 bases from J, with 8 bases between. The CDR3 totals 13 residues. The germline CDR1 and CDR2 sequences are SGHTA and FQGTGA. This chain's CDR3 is CASSTGHNQPQHF. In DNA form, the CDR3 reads TGTGCCAGCAGCACCGGACACAATCAGCCCCAGCATTTT.

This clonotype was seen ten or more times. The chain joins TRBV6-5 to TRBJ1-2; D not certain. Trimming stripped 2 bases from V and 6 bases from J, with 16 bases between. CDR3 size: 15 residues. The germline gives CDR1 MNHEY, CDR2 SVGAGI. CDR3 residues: CASSYGRTLPDGYTF. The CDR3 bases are TGTGCCAGCAGTTACGGCAGGACCCTTCCTGATGGCTACACCTTC.

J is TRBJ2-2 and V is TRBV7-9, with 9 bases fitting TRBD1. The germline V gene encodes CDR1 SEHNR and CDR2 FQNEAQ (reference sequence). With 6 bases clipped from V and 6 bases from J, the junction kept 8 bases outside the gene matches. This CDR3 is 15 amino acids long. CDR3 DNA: TGTGCCAGCAGAGACAGGGGGTCCTCCGCCGGGGAGCTGTTTTTT. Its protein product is CASRDRGSSAGELFF.

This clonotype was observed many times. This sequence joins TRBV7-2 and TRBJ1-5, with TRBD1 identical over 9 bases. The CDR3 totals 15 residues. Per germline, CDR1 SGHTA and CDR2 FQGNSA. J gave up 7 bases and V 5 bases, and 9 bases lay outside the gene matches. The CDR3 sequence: CASSRNRGQEQPQHF. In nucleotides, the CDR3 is TGTGCCAGCAGCCGAAACAGGGGGCAGGAACAGCCCCAGCATTTT.

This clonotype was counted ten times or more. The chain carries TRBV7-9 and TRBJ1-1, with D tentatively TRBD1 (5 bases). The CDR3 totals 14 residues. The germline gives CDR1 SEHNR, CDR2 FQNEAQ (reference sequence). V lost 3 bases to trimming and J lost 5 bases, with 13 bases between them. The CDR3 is CASSLGRGGTEAFF. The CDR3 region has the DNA TGTGCCAGCAGCTTGGGAAGGGGCGGAACTGAAGCTTTCTTT.

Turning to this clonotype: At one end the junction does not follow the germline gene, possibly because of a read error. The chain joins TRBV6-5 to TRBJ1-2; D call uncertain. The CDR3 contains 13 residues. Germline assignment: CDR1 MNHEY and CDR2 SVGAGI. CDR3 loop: CVSSSWTPYGYTF. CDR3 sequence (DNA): TGTGTCAGCAGTTCCTGGACGCCCTATGGCTACACCTTC.

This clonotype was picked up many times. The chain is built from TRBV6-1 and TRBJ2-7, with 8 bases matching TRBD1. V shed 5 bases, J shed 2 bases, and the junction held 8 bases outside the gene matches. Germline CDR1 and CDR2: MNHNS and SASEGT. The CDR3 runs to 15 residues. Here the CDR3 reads CASSHRDRRPYEQYF. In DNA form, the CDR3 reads TGTGCCAGCAGTCACCGGGACAGGAGACCCTACGAGCAGTACTTC.

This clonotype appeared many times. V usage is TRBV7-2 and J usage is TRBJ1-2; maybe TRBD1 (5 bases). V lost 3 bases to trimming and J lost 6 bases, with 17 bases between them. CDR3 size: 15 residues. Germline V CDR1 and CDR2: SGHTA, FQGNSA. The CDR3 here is CASSFPREDPHGYTF. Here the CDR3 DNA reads TGTGCCAGCAGCTTCCCCAGGGAAGACCCTCATGGCTACACCTTC.

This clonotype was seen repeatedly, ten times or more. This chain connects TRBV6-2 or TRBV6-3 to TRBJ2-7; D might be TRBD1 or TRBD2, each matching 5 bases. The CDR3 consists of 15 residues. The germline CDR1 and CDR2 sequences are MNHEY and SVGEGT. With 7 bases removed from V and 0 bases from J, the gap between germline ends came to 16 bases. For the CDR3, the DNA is TGTGCCAGCACCGAAGTTTGGGGGTTCTCCTACGAGCAGTACTTC. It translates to CASTEVWGFSYEQYF.

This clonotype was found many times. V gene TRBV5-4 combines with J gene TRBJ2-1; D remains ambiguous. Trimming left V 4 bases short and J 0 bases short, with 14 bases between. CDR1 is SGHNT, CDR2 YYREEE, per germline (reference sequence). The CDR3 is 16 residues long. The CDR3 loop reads CASSPLTESSYNEQFF. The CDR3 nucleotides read TGTGCCAGCAGCCCCCTGACGGAGAGCTCCTACAATGAGCAGTTCTTC.

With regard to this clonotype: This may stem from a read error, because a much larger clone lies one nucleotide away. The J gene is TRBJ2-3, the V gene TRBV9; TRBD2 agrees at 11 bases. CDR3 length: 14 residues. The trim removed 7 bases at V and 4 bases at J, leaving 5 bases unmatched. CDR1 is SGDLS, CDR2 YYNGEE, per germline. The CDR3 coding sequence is TGTGCCAGCGGCGGTAGCGGGAGGGCAGATACGCAGTATTTT. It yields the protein CASGGSGRADTQYF.

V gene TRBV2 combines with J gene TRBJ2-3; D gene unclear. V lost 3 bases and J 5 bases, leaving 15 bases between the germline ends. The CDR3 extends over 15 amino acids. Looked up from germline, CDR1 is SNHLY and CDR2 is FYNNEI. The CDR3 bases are TGTGCCAGCAGTGATCAAGGTCAGAGTGGAGATACGCAGTATTTT. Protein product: CASSDQGQSGDTQYF.

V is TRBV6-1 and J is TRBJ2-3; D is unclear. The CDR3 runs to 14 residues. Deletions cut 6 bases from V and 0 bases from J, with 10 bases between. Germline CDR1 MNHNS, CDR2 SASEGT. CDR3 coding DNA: TGTGCCAGCAGGATGACTTATAGCACAGATACGCAGTATTTT. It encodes CASRMTYSTDTQYF.

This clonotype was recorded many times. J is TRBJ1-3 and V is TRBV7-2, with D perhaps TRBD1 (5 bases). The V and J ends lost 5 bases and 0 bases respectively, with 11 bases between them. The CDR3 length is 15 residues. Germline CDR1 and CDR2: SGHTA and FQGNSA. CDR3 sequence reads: CASSQGRFSGNTIYF. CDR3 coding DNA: TGTGCCAGCAGCCAGGGACGGTTCTCTGGAAACACCATATATTTT.

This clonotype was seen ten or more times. In DNA, the CDR3 is TGCGCCAGCAGCCGCCCGAAGCCGGGGAGCTCCTACAATGAGCAGTTCTTC. Translated, it gives CASSRPKPGSSYNEQFF. The chain uses TRBV4-3 and TRBJ2-1, with D maybe TRBD2 (5 bases). V gave up 4 bases and J gave up 0 bases, with 16 bases separating them. The germline gives CDR1 LGHNA, CDR2 YSLEER. The CDR3 totals 17 residues.